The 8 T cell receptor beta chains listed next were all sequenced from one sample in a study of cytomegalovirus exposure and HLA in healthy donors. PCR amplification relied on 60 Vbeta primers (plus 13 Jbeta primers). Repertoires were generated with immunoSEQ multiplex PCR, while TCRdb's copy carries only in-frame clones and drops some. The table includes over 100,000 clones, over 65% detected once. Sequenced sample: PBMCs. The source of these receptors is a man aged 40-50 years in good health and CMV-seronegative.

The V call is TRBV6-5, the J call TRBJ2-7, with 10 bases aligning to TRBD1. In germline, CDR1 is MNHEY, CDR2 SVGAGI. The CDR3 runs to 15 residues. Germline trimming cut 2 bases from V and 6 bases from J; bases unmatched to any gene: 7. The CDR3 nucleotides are TGTGCCAGCAGTTACAAGGGACAGGGGAAGGGCGAGCAGTACTTC. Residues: CASSYKGQGKGEQYF.

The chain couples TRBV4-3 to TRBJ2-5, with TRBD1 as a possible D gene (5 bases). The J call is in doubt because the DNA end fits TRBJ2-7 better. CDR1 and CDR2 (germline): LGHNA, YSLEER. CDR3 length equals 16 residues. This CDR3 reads CASSQDRQGRVYEQYF. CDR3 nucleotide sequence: TGCGCCAGCAGCCAAGATCGGCAGGGCCGCGTCTACGAGCAGTACTTC.

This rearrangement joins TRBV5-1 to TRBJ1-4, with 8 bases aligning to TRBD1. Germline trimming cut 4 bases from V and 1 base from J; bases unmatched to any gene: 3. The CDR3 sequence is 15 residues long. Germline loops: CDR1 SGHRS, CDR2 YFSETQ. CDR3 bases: TGCGCCAGCAGCCCTGACAGGGGAACTAATGAAAAACTGTTTTTT. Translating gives CASSPDRGTNEKLFF.

As DNA, the CDR3 is TGTGCCAGCAGCGAACAGGGATGGGGCTACACCTTC. It codes for CASSEQGWGYTF. The chain joins TRBV9 to TRBJ1-2, with a weak D call TRBD1 (6 bases). Per germline, CDR1 SGDLS and CDR2 YYNGEE. V was trimmed by 3 bases and J by 8 bases, leaving 11 bases between them. The CDR3 consists of 12 residues.

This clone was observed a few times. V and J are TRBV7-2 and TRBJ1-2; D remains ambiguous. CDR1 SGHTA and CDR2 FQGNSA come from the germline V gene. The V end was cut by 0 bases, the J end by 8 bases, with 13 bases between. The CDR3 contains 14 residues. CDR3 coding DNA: TGTGCCAGCAGCTTAGCTAGTCAGGTTCCCGGCTACACCTTC. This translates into CASSLASQVPGYTF.

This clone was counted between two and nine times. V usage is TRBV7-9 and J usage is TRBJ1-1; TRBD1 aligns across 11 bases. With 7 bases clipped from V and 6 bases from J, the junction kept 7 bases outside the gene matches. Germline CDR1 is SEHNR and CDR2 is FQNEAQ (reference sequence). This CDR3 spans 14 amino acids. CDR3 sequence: CASTPGQGVPEAFF. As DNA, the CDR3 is TGTGCCAGCACCCCGGGACAGGGGGTGCCTGAAGCTTTCTTT.

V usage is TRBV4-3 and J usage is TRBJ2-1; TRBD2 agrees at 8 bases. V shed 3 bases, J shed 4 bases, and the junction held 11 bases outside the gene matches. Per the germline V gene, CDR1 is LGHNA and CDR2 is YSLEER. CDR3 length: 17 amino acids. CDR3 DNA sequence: TGCGCCAGCAGCCACCCGGGGGTGGCGGGAGGTTACAATGAGCAGTTCTTC. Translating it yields CASSHPGVAGGYNEQFF.

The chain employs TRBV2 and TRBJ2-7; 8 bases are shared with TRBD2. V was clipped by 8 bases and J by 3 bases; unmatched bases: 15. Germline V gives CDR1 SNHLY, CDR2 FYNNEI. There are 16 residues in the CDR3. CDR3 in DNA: TGTGCCAGCCGCGTCGGGGGGGCCCGCCTCTTCTACGAGCAGTACTTC. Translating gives CASRVGGARLFYEQYF.